A selection of T cell receptor beta chains follows, all from one sample in a study of T cell responses to AZD1222 COVID-19 vaccine. The protocol was immunoSEQ multiplex PCR, while the TCRdb copy is restricted to in-frame clones and leaves out a portion. The table includes about 96,000 clones, 90% detected once. The sample here was peripheral blood, taken on day 0 of AZD1222 vaccination. These receptor sequences come from an adult in good health. Each CDR3 is given with its conserved first and last residue. The D gene is left open where the match is weak. A row's size may be missing; if present it is once, few, many or a size class.

CASSGRVGNQPQHF	TGTGCCAGTAGTGGCAGGGTGGGCAATCAGCCCCAGCATTTT	NA	TRBJ1-5	NA	TRBV19
CASSQGGLVGDTQYF	TGTGCCAGCAGCCAGGGGGGACTAGTCGGCGATACGCAGTATTTT	NA	TRBJ2-3	NA	TRBV7-2
CASSSGGLSVAKNIQYF	TGTGCCAGTAGTTCGGGGGGACTATCAGTAGCCAAAAACATTCAGTACTTC	NA	TRBJ2-4	TRBD2	TRBV19
CATSEYLGAIHTQYF	TGTGCCACCAGTGAATACCTCGGGGCGATCCATACGCAGTATTTT	NA	TRBJ2-3	NA	TRBV24-1
CASSQDPGLGYTF	TGTGCCAGCAGCCAAGACCCAGGGCTCGGCTACACCTTC	NA	TRBJ1-2	NA	TRBV3-1/TRBV3-2
CASRPSGRTDTQYF	TGTGCCAGCAGACCTAGCGGGAGAACAGATACGCAGTATTTT	few	TRBJ2-3	TRBD2	TRBV6-2/TRBV6-3
CASSEEIYSTDTQYF	TGTGCCAGCAGCGAAGAGATATACAGCACAGATACGCAGTATTTT	NA	TRBJ2-3	NA	TRBV7-2
CASSPRGLEEQYF	TGTGCCAGCTCACCAAGGGGGCTTGAGGAGCAGTACTTC	NA	TRBJ2-7	TRBD1	TRBV18
CASSRQGGILDTQYF	TGTGCCAGCAGCCGACAGGGCGGAATTTTAGATACGCAGTATTTT	NA	TRBJ2-3	TRBD1	TRBV5-4
CASSPGSLSYEQYF	TGTGCCAGCAGCCCCGGGTCTCTCTCCTACGAGCAGTACTTC	once	TRBJ2-7	NA	TRBV7-2
CASSLEGGAGYTF	TGTGCCAGCAGCTTAGAAGGGGGGGCTGGCTACACCTTC	NA	TRBJ1-2	NA	TRBV7-9
CAARSGGSSGNTIYF	TGTGCCGCCCGGAGTGGAGGCAGCTCTGGAAACACCATATATTTT	NA	TRBJ1-3	NA	TRBV6-5
CASSYIPPGSKSAFF	TGTGCCAGCAGTTACATCCCACCGGGATCAAAGTCGGCTTTCTTT	NA	TRBJ1-1	NA	TRBV6-5
CSSVQLQGETQYF	TGCAGCAGCGTCCAGCTCCAGGGAGAGACCCAGTACTTC	NA	TRBJ2-5	NA	TRBV29-1
CASSPTSGSSQYF	TGTGCCAGCAGTCCGACTAGCGGGAGCTCGCAGTATTTT	NA	TRBJ2-3	TRBD2	TRBV6-4
CASSEYRAPYEQYF	TGTGCCAGCAGTGAATACAGGGCTCCCTACGAGCAGTACTTC	NA	TRBJ2-7	NA	TRBV25-1
CATWGYETGSGKTGELFF	TGTGCCACTTGGGGGTATGAGACAGGGTCAGGGAAGACCGGGGAGCTGTTTTTT	NA	TRBJ2-2	TRBD1	TRBV10-3
CASSRSPPLAHSDTQYF	TGTGCCAGCAGCCGATCCCCCCCCCTAGCGCATTCAGATACGCAGTATTTT	NA	TRBJ2-3	NA	TRBV9
CATSRDPRALEQYF	TGTGCCACCAGCAGAGATCCCAGGGCTTTGGAGCAGTACTTC	NA	TRBJ2-7	NA	TRBV15
CASSGAVNWNTEAFF	TGTGCCAGCAGTGGGGCAGTTAATTGGAACACTGAAGCTTTCTTT	NA	TRBJ1-1	NA	TRBV6-6
CASRFRDGGGEKLFF	TGTGCCAGCAGATTCCGGGACGGGGGCGGAGAAAAACTGTTTTTT	NA	TRBJ1-4	NA	TRBV5-6
CASSQDSQETQYF	TGTGCTAGCAGTCAGGACAGCCAAGAGACCCAGTACTTC	NA	TRBJ2-5	NA	TRBV7-7
CASSDAYEQYF	TGTGCCAGCAGCGACGCCTACGAGCAGTACTTC	once	TRBJ2-7	NA	TRBV7-2
CASSVMATSYNEQFF	TGTGCCAGCAGTGTTATGGCAACCTCCTACAATGAGCAGTTCTTC	NA	TRBJ2-1	NA	TRBV6-4
CAWSVGGHGYTF	TGTGCCTGGAGTGTCGGAGGTCACGGCTACACCTTC	NA	TRBJ1-2	NA	TRBV30
CASSRPGQGTYEQYF	TGTGCCAGTAGTCGACCGGGACAGGGGACCTACGAGCAGTACTTC	few	TRBJ2-7	TRBD1	TRBV19
CATSDLGAPREQYF	TGTGCCACCAGTGATTTGGGGGCTCCGAGGGAGCAGTACTTC	NA	TRBJ2-7	NA	TRBV24-1
CASSQQTRQGRELFF	TGTGCCAGCAGCCAACAAACCCGACAGGGCAGGGAGCTGTTTTTT	NA	TRBJ2-2	TRBD1	TRBV3-1/TRBV3-2
CASSFTFGTSGRRGTDTQYF	TGTGCCAGCAGTTTTACCTTTGGGACTAGCGGGAGGAGAGGCACAGATACGCAGTATTTT	NA	TRBJ2-3	TRBD2	TRBV7-3
CASSEARDRGRNQPQHF	TGTGCCAGCAGTGAAGCCAGAGACAGGGGGCGCAATCAGCCCCAGCATTTT	NA	TRBJ1-5	TRBD1	TRBV6-1
CASSIDPPNRGQSTDTQYF	TGTGCCAGTAGTATAGACCCCCCTAACAGGGGGCAAAGCACAGATACGCAGTATTTT	NA	TRBJ2-3	TRBD1	TRBV19
CASSTNPSNQPQHF	TGTGCCAGCAGTACAAATCCTAGCAATCAGCCCCAGCATTTT	NA	TRBJ1-5	NA	TRBV6-6
CASSALRRVRYEQYF	TGTGCCAGCAGCGCGCTCCGGAGGGTGAGGTACGAGCAGTACTTC	NA	TRBJ2-7	NA	TRBV7-2
CASSLNQAVSTDTQYF	TGCGCCAGCAGCTTGAATCAGGCGGTTAGCACAGATACGCAGTATTTT	NA	TRBJ2-3	NA	TRBV5-1
CASSQDLGKDTQYF	TGTGCCAGCAGCCAAGATTTGGGTAAAGATACGCAGTATTTT	NA	TRBJ2-3	NA	TRBV3-1/TRBV3-2
CASTTSGASYEQYF	TGTGCCAGCACCACTAGTGGAGCCTCCTACGAGCAGTACTTC	NA	TRBJ2-7	NA	TRBV28
CASSQGDRGGTEAFF	TGTGCCAGCAGCCAAGGGGACAGGGGCGGGACTGAAGCTTTCTTT	NA	TRBJ1-1	TRBD1	TRBV3-1/TRBV3-2
CASSLGQVPNEKLFF	TGTGCCAGCAGCTTGGGACAGGTTCCCAATGAAAAACTGTTTTTT	once	TRBJ1-4	NA	TRBV5-6
CASSRRTSGNNEQFF	TGTGCCAGCAGCCGGCGGACTAGCGGGAACAATGAGCAGTTCTTC	NA	TRBJ2-1	TRBD2	TRBV6-5
CASRTSGSRVGSYEQYF	TGTGCCAGCAGAACTAGCGGGAGCCGGGTAGGGTCCTACGAGCAGTACTTC	NA	TRBJ2-7	TRBD2	TRBV25-1
CASSKQVKENGNTIYF	TGTGCCAGCAGCAAACAAGTCAAGGAGAACGGAAACACCATATATTTT	few	TRBJ1-3	NA	TRBV21-1
CASSPMVQETQYF	TGTGCCAGCTCACCCATGGTACAAGAGACCCAGTACTTC	NA	TRBJ2-5	NA	TRBV18
CASGEATINAGELFF	TGTGCCAGCGGTGAGGCTACTATCAATGCCGGGGAGCTGTTTTTT	NA	TRBJ2-2	NA	TRBV11-2
CASSPEAGEETQYF	TGTGCCAGCTCACCAGAGGCAGGGGAAGAGACCCAGTACTTC	NA	TRBJ2-5	NA	TRBV18
CASSKEPGLVGNEQFF	TGCGCCAGCAGCAAGGAACCGGGACTAGTTGGCAATGAGCAGTTCTTC	once	TRBJ2-1	TRBD2	TRBV5-1
CASSPDFANQPQHF	TGTGCCAGCTCACCGGATTTTGCCAATCAGCCCCAGCATTTT	NA	TRBJ1-5	NA	TRBV18
CASSSGLAGRSRRAGELFF	TGTGCCAGCAGCTCGGGACTAGCGGGCCGATCTAGGCGGGCCGGGGAGCTGTTTTTT	NA	TRBJ2-2	TRBD2	TRBV7-9
CASSLGPRGRVEYTEAFF	TGTGCCAGCAGCTTAGGCCCCCGGGGTAGGGTGGAATACACTGAAGCTTTCTTT	NA	TRBJ1-1	NA	TRBV11-2
CASSYSPGEAETQYF	TGTGCCAGCAGTTACTCGCCAGGGGAGGCAGAGACCCAGTACTTC	NA	TRBJ2-5	NA	TRBV6-5